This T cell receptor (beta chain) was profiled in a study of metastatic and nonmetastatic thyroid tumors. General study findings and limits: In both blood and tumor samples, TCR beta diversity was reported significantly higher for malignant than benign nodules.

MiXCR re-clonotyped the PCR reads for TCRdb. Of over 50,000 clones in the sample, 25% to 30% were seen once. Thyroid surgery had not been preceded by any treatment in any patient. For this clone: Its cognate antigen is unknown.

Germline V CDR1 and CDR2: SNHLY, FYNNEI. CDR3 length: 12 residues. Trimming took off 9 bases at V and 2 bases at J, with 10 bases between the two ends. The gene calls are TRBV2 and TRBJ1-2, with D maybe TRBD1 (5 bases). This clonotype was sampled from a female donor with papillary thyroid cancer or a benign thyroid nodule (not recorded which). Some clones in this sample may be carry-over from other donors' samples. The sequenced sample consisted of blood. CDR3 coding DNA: TGTGCCAGTGCGGGACGGAACTATGGCTACACCTTC. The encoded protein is CASAGRNYGYTF.